This T cell receptor beta chain was recorded in a study of T cells in Graves' hyperthyroidism and ophthalmopathy. Across the whole study: The blood sample was taken at first diagnosis, before treatment began.

Researchers barred patients who had uncontrolled infection, other autoimmune disease, pregnancy or lactation. The diagnostic basis comprised clinical symptoms, serum thyroxine and TRAb, thyroid ultrasound and orbital computed tomography. PBMCs were collected from an approximately 9.2 ml volume of fresh peripheral blood. CDR3 length equals 14 residues. The ends were cut back, 1 base at V and 5 bases at J, with 8 bases in the middle. In germline, CDR1 is MDHEN, CDR2 SYDVKM. The source material, RNA transcripts, was used to amplify TCR beta CDR3 regions. HTBI primers were the set used in a first-round RT-PCR of the TCR CDR3. TCRdb redid the calling of the multiplex PCR reads with MiXCR, one entry per CDR3 protein. The sample yields around 500,000 distinct CDR3 sequences, under 25% seen once. This clonotype was counted many times.

This TCR derives from a woman in her 70s with Graves' ophthalmopathy. The rearrangement links TRBV28 to TRBJ1-4; D gene unclear. Sequenced material: blood. In DNA, the CDR3 is TGTGCCAGCAGTTTATTGGGTGTGAATGAAAAACTGTTTTTT. Protein: CASSLLGVNEKLFF.